This T cell receptor beta chain was captured by sequencing in a study of cytomegalovirus exposure and HLA in healthy donors. Primers included in the PCR were 60 Vbeta and 13 Jbeta primers. This table comes from immunoSEQ multiplex PCR, and its TCRdb copy is limited to in-frame clones, with some not included. The sample comprises 150,000 to 200,000 clones, 70% to 80% of which are singletons, and about 1.5% rests with the top ten. Notes on the study in general: TCR beta V- and J-gene trimming was later associated with a missense DCLRE1C variant. Later work found that TCR association rates differed between HLA loci; DRB1 had the most and HLA-C the fewest.

The length of the CDR3 is 14 residues. J gave up 5 bases and V 4 bases, and 7 bases lay outside the gene matches. Germline CDR1 SGHTA, CDR2 FQGNSA. This clone has more than one count but fewer than ten. Its specificity is not known. Sequences were obtained from PBMCs. The rearrangement links TRBV7-2 to TRBJ1-1; 7 positions match TRBD1. The source is a man between 18 and 29 years old in good health and CMV-seronegative. For the CDR3, the DNA is TGTGCCAGCAGCTCGGGGCAGGGGGTGACTGAAGCTTTCTTT. This gives the protein CASSSGQGVTEAFF.